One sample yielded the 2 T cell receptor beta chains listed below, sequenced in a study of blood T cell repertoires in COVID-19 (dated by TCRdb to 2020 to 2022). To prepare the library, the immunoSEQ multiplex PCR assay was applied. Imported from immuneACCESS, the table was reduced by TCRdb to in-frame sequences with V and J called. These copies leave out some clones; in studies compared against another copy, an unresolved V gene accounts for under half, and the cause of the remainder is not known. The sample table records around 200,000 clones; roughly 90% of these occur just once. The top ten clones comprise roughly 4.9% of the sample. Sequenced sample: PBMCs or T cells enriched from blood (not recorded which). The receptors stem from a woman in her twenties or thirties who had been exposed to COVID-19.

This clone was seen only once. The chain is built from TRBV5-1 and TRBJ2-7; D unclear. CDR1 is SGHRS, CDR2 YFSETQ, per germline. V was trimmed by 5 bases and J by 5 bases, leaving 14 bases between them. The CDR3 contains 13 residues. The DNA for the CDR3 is TGCGCCAGCAGTAAATCAGGTCCCCACGAGCAGTACTTC. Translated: CASSKSGPHEQYF.

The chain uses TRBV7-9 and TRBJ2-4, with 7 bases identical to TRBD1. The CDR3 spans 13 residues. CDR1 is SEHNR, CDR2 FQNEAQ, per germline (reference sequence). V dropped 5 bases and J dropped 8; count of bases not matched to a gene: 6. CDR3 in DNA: TGTGCCAGCAGCGACAGGGTTTGGGACATTCAGTACTTC. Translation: CASSDRVWDIQYF.